This passage covers 29 T cell receptor beta chains from one sample sequenced in a study of radiation and T cells in renal cell carcinoma. TCRdb keeps only in-frame clones here, not all; method: immunoSEQ multiplex PCR. The sample carries over 55,000 clones, roughly four fifths recorded once. Time point described: blood 2 weeks post-SBRT. The treatment is: 15 Gy SBRT to primary tumor, nephrectomy 4 weeks later. Material: blood, obtained from a patient whose treatment included radiotherapy and nephrectomy. These receptors were collected from a man in his 60s with renal cell carcinoma.

The genes are TRBV15 and TRBJ2-3; possibly TRBD2 for D (7 bases). CDR3 length equals 15 residues. Trimming took off 4 bases at V and 0 bases at J, with 11 bases between the two ends. CDR1 and CDR2 (germline): LNHNV, YYDKDF (reference sequence). CDR3 bases: TGTGCCACCAGCATGCGGGGGCCTAGCACAGATACGCAGTATTTT. Translation gives CATSMRGPSTDTQYF.

V gene TRBV5-1 combines with J gene TRBJ1-4, with no clear D. Trimming cost V 3 bases and J 6 bases, with 18 bases left between them. Germline assignment: CDR1 SGHRS and CDR2 YFSETQ. The CDR3 is made up of 16 amino acids. The CDR3 protein is CASSSAVVGPDEKLFF. The CDR3 region has the DNA TGCGCCAGCAGCTCCGCCGTCGTGGGCCCAGATGAAAAACTGTTTTTT. Complete variable domain (other parts from reference TRBV5-1 and TRBJ1-4): KAGVTQTPRYLIKTRGQQVTLSCSPISGHRSVSWYQQTPGQGLQFLFEYFSETQRNKGNFPGRFSGRQFSNSRSEMNVSTLELGDSALYLCASSSAVVGPDEKLFFGSGTQLSVL.

The chain uses TRBV27 and TRBJ2-1; TRBD1 is a possible D gene (5 bases). Trimming took off 11 bases at V and 4 bases at J, with 18 bases between the two ends. The germline CDR1 and CDR2 sequences are MNHEY and SMNVEV (reference sequence). The CDR3 is 14 amino acids. CDR3 nucleotide sequence: TGTGCCTCTGGGGCGCTGTTCTCTTACAATGAGCAGTTCTTC. Residues: CASGALFSYNEQFF.

The J gene is TRBJ1-2, the V gene TRBV5-5, with TRBD1 as a possible D gene (6 bases). Deletions cut 4 bases from V and 4 bases from J, with 29 bases between. The CDR3 has 19 amino acids. Germline CDR1 and CDR2: SGHKS and YYEKEE (reference sequence). CDR3 nucleotide sequence: TGTGCCAGCAGCCCCGCCATTAGGGGGGCGAAGCTCTCAATCTATGGCTACACCTTC. Its translation: CASSPAIRGAKLSIYGYTF. The full variable domain, rest sourced from reference TRBV5-5 and TRBJ1-2, is DAGVTQSPTHLIKTRGQQVTLRCSPISGHKSVSWYQQVLGQGPQFIFQYYEKEERGRGNFPDRFSARQFPNYSSELNVNALLLGDSALYLCASSPAIRGAKLSIYGYTFGSGTRLTVV.

This clone appeared a few times. This chain uses TRBV18 with TRBJ1-3, with D possibly TRBD1 on 6 matching bases. The CDR3 length is 16 residues. V dropped 4 bases and J dropped 0 bases, with 13 bases sitting between them. CDR1 KGHSH and CDR2 LQKENI come from the germline V gene. The DNA of the CDR3 is TGTGCCAGCTCACGAGAAGGGGGGACCTCTGGAAACACCATATATTTT. This encodes CASSREGGTSGNTIYF.

The chain combines TRBV7-9 with TRBJ2-7, with D possibly TRBD1 on 5 matching bases. Germline V CDR1 and CDR2: SEHNR, FQNEAQ (reference sequence). This CDR3 spans 14 amino acids. Trimming took 5 bases from V and 4 from J, leaving 15 bases between them. The CDR3 is CASSQDPQGYEQYV. The CDR3 DNA is TGTGCCAGCAGCCAGGACCCTCAGGGTTACGAGCAGTACGTC.

V and J are TRBV19 and TRBJ1-2; 7 bases fit TRBD1. Germline values: CDR1 LNHDA, CDR2 SQIVND (reference sequence). V gave up 6 bases and J gave up 4 bases; unmatched junction bases: 14. The CDR3 length is 16 residues. CDR3 sequence reads: CASRKGAQGFIYGYTF. The CDR3 DNA reads as TGTGCCAGTAGAAAGGGGGCGCAGGGCTTTATCTATGGCTACACCTTC.

The genes are TRBV5-6 and TRBJ1-1, with D unresolved. Trimming cost V 4 bases and J 0 bases, with 7 bases left between them. CDR1 SGHDT and CDR2 YYEEEE come from the germline V gene. The CDR3 covers 13 residues. This chain's CDR3 is CASSVELNTEAFF. CDR3 DNA sequence: TGTGCCAGCAGCGTTGAGCTGAACACTGAAGCTTTCTTT. The full variable domain, in which reference TRBV5-6 and TRBJ1-1 provide the parts outside the CDR3, is DAGVTQSPTHLIKTRGQQVTLRCSPKSGHDTVSWYQQALGQGPQFIFQYYEEEERQRGNFPDRFSGHQFPNYSSELNVNALLLGDSALYLCASSVELNTEAFFGQGTRLTVV.

This clone has a handful of counts. This chain uses TRBV5-1 with TRBJ2-5; unclear D gene. V dropped 2 bases and J dropped 1 base, with 6 bases sitting between them. Germline CDR1 reads SGHRS; CDR2 reads YFSETQ. The CDR3 consists of 13 residues. The CDR3 is CASSFPSQETQYF. CDR3 DNA: TGCGCCAGCAGCTTTCCCTCCCAAGAGACCCAGTACTTC.

The chain joins TRBV5-5 to TRBJ1-3, with D hard to call. From germline, CDR1 is SGHKS and CDR2 YYEKEE (reference sequence). This CDR3 has 15 residues. V was pared by 4 bases and J by 0 bases, with 11 bases between. The CDR3 DNA reads TGTGCCAGCAGCCTCACCGGCCTCTCTGGAAACACCATATATTTT. It yields the protein CASSLTGLSGNTIYF.

CDR3: CASNPQYGGEKLFF. The CDR3 DNA is TGTGCCAGTAACCCCCAATATGGTGGTGAAAAACTGTTTTTT. The rearrangement joins TRBV19 to TRBJ1-4; the D is unclear. Per germline, CDR1 LNHDA and CDR2 SQIVND (reference sequence). V was shortened by 7 bases and J by 7 bases, with 16 bases between the two germline ends. The CDR3 is 14 amino acids.

The CDR3 DNA follows: TGTGCCAGCAGTGAACCGGGACAGGGATGGGAAAAACTGTTTTTT. It is translated as CASSEPGQGWEKLFF. The J gene is TRBJ1-4, the V gene TRBV6-1; 9 bases agree with TRBD1. The germline CDR1 and CDR2 sequences are MNHNS and SASEGT. With 2 bases clipped from V and 8 bases from J, the junction kept 6 bases outside the gene matches. The CDR3 sequence is 15 residues long.

This rearrangement joins TRBV7-8 to TRBJ1-2; D gene ambiguous. CDR3 length equals 13 residues. Per the germline V gene, CDR1 is SGHVS and CDR2 is FQNEAQ. V was clipped by 2 bases and J by 7 bases, with 11 bases between them. This CDR3 is CASSLFGESGYTF. Written as DNA, the CDR3 is TGTGCCAGCAGCTTATTTGGGGAATCTGGCTACACCTTC.

This chain uses TRBV18 with TRBJ2-5; 13 bases are a match to TRBD2. In germline, CDR1 is KGHSH, CDR2 LQKENI. V was pared by 3 bases and J by 4 bases, with 8 bases of the junction left unmatched. This CDR3 is 17 amino acids long. CDR3 coding DNA: TGTGCCAGCTCACCTATAGGACTAGCGGGAGAGGGAGAGACCCAGTACTTC. It is translated as CASSPIGLAGEGETQYF.

CDR3 sequence: CASTDGRQGNEQFF. The CDR3 region has the DNA TGTGCCAGCACTGACGGGAGACAGGGAAATGAGCAGTTCTTC. The V and J genes are TRBV6-1 and TRBJ2-1, with TRBD1 as a possible D gene (7 bases). The germline V and J ends were trimmed by 7 bases and 7 bases, with 17 bases remaining between them. The CDR3 is 14 amino acids. Germline values: CDR1 MNHNS, CDR2 SASEGT.

V and J are TRBV11-2 and TRBJ1-2; tentative D call: TRBD1 (6 bases). The length of the CDR3 is 15 residues. The V end lost 5 bases, the J end lost 3 bases, and 16 bases lay between the germline ends. Germline V gene sequence: CDR1 SGHAT, CDR2 FQNNGV. CDR3 amino acids: CASSPSTGMDYGYTF. CDR3 in DNA: TGTGCCAGCAGCCCTAGTACAGGGATGGACTATGGCTACACCTTC.

The rearrangement links TRBV7-3 to TRBJ1-1; TRBD1 matches 7 bases. With 5 bases clipped from V and 0 bases from J, the junction kept 9 bases outside the gene matches. Germline V lookup: CDR1 SGHTA, CDR2 FQGTGA. The CDR3 extends over 16 amino acids. The CDR3 spells CASSPHRGGVNTEAFF. The CDR3 nucleotides read TGTGCCAGCAGCCCCCACAGGGGAGGGGTGAACACTGAAGCTTTCTTT.

The chain carries TRBV18 and TRBJ1-5, with 9 bases lining up with TRBD1. Trimming took 4 bases from V and 4 from J; bases not matched to a gene: 5. Germline-derived CDR1 and CDR2 are KGHSH and LQKENI. The CDR3 loop spans 15 amino acids. CDR3 DNA: TGTGCCAGCTCACTAGGGACAGGGACAAATCAGCCCCAGCATTTT. Translated, it gives CASSLGTGTNQPQHF.

This chain joins TRBV7-2 and TRBJ2-7; no reliable D call. With 3 bases removed from V and 3 bases from J, the gap between germline ends came to 6 bases. Germline CDR1 reads SGHTA; CDR2 reads FQGNSA. CDR3 length: 12 residues. CDR3 coding DNA: TGTGCCAGCAGCTTCTACGGCTACGAGCAGTACTTC. Translation gives CASSFYGYEQYF. Supplemented by reference TRBV7-2 and TRBJ2-7, the full variable domain reads GAGVSQSPSNKVTEKGKDVELRCDPISGHTALYWYRQSLGQGLEFLIYFQGNSAPDKSGLPSDRFSAERTGGSVSTLTIQRTQQEDSAVYLCASSFYGYEQYFGPGTRLTVT.

This clone was detected once. CDR3 amino acids: CASSTTVSSYNEQFF. In DNA, the CDR3 is TGTGCCAGTAGTACAACGGTGAGCTCCTACAATGAGCAGTTCTTC. The chain links TRBV19 to TRBJ2-1; D gene ambiguous. There are 15 residues in the CDR3. Germline V CDR1 and CDR2: LNHDA, SQIVND (reference sequence). Trimming shortened V by 4 bases and J by 0 bases, and 10 bases separated the two germline ends.

In this sample, this clone turned up a few times. The J gene is TRBJ2-1, the V gene TRBV11-3, with a weak D call TRBD2 (5 bases). Trimming left V 5 bases short and J 0 bases short, with 11 bases between. The CDR3 spans 15 residues. CDR1 and CDR2 from the germline V gene are SGHNT and YENEEA. In nucleotides, the CDR3 is TGTGCCAGCAGCCGGGAACCGAGCTCCTACAATGAGCAGTTCTTC. It encodes CASSREPSSYNEQFF.

Notes on this clone: A clone one base away is much larger, so this may be a read error. This chain connects TRBV9 to TRBJ2-3, with a possible D match to TRBD1 (6 bases). CDR1 and CDR2 from the germline V gene are SGDLS and YYNGEE. The CDR3 extends over 15 amino acids. V lost 3 bases, J lost 4 bases, and 15 bases lay in between. CDR3 coding DNA: TGTGCCAGCAGCGGAACGGGACATAGCGCAGATACGCAGTATTTT. Its translation is CASSGTGHSADTQYF.

The J gene is TRBJ1-4, the V gene TRBV18, with D perhaps TRBD1 (5 bases). From germline, CDR1 is KGHSH and CDR2 LQKENI. Trimming pared 1 base from V and 5 bases from J, leaving 8 bases between. The CDR3 is 14 amino acids. Here the CDR3 reads CASSPQGPNEKLFF. The CDR3 DNA follows: TGTGCCAGCTCACCACAGGGGCCCAATGAAAAACTGTTTTTT. Combining the CDR3 with reference TRBV18 and TRBJ1-4 gives the whole variable domain NAGVMQNPRHLVRRRGQEARLRCSPMKGHSHVYWYRQLPEEGLKFMVYLQKENIIDESGMPKERFSAEFPKEGPSILRIQQVVRGDSAAYFCASSPQGPNEKLFFGSGTQLSVL.

The V gene is TRBV11-2, the J gene TRBJ2-3, with 9 bases lining up with TRBD1. Trimming took 3 bases from V and 4 from J; bases not matched to a gene: 11. Germline CDR1 reads SGHAT; CDR2 reads FQNNGV. The CDR3 consists of 17 residues. The CDR3 region has the DNA TGTGCCAGCAGCTTCCGTCCGTGGGACAGGGTACCAGATACGCAGTATTTT. Encoded protein: CASSFRPWDRVPDTQYF.

The rearrangement links TRBV6-4 to TRBJ2-3; 8 nucleotides agree with TRBD1. The germline V gene has CDR1 MRHNA and CDR2 SNTAGT. The CDR3 has 15 amino acids. J lost 0 bases, V lost 5 bases, and 4 bases had no gene match. CDR3 loop: CASSKTGASTDTQYF. The CDR3 DNA sequence: TGTGCCAGCAGTAAGACAGGGGCTAGCACAGATACGCAGTATTTT.

The chain is built from TRBV14 and TRBJ2-5; tentatively, D is TRBD2 (5 bases). From germline, CDR1 is SGHDN and CDR2 FVKESK. This CDR3 comprises 13 residues. Trimming took 7 bases from V and 6 from J, leaving 15 bases between them. The CDR3 bases are TGTGCCAGCACCACAGCAGCGGACCAGACCCAGTACTTC. It specifies CASTTAADQTQYF.

Judged by abundance, this clone is medium-sized. This sequence joins TRBV19 and TRBJ2-1; maybe TRBD2 (6 bases). Trimming pared 3 bases from V and 1 base from J, leaving 7 bases between. The CDR3 runs 14 residues. Germline values: CDR1 LNHDA, CDR2 SQIVND (reference sequence). In DNA, the CDR3 is TGTGCCAGTAGTATTGGGGGGTCCTACAATGAGCAGTTCTTC. Amino acid sequence: CASSIGGSYNEQFF.

The chain combines TRBV2 with TRBJ1-6; D remains ambiguous. V gave up 3 bases and J gave up 7 bases, with 10 bases separating them. CDR3 length equals 14 residues. Per germline, CDR1 SNHLY and CDR2 FYNNEI. Here the CDR3 reads CASSEPASNSPLHF. CDR3 nucleotide sequence: TGTGCCAGCAGTGAGCCGGCCTCAAATTCACCCCTCCACTTT.

V usage is TRBV19 and J usage is TRBJ1-5; D unclear. Germline CDR1 LNHDA, CDR2 SQIVND (reference sequence). The CDR3 is made up of 15 amino acids. V was cut by 2 bases and J by 3 bases, with 11 bases left in between. CDR3 in DNA: TGTGCCAGTAGTATAAACAGTGTATACAATCAGCCCCAGCATTTT. This translates into CASSINSVYNQPQHF.